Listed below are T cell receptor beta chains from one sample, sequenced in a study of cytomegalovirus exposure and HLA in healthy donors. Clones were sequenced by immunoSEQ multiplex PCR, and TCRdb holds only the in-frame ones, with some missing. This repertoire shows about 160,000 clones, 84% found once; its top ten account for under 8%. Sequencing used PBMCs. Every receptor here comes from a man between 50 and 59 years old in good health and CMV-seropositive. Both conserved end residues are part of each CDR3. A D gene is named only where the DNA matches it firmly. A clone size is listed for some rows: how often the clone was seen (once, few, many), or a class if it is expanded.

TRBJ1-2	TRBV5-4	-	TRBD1	CASTATGSYGYTF	TGTGCCAGCACCGCGACAGGGTCGTATGGCTACACCTTC
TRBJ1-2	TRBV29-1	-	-	CSAWEGSEGYTF	TGCAGCGCCTGGGAGGGCTCCGAGGGCTACACCTTC
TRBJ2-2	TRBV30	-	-	CAWKQELNTGELFF	TGTGCCTGGAAACAGGAGTTGAACACCGGGGAGCTGTTTTTT
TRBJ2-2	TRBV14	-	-	CASSLSVRTSTGELFF	TGTGCCAGCAGCCTCTCGGTGAGGACTTCCACCGGGGAGCTGTTTTTT
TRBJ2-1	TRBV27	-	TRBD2	CASRRGGYNEQFF	TGTGCCAGCCGCCGGGGGGGGTACAATGAGCAGTTCTTC
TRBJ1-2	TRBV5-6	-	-	CASSFQGVLLGGYTF	TGTGCCAGCAGCTTCCAAGGGGTTCTGCTGGGCGGCTACACCTTC
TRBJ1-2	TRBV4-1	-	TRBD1	CASSRHRGDSYGYTF	TGCGCCAGCAGCCGACACAGGGGCGATAGCTATGGCTACACCTTC
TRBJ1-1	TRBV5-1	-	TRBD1	CASRRDRGPEAFF	TGCGCCAGCAGGAGGGACAGGGGACCTGAAGCTTTCTTT
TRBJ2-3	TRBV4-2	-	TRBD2	CASSLLSTSGSTDTQYF	TGTGCCAGCAGCCTTCTCTCGACTAGCGGCTCCACAGATACGCAGTATTTT
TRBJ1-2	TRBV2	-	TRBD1	CASSGTGVNYGYTF	TGTGCCAGCAGTGGTACAGGGGTTAACTATGGCTACACCTTC
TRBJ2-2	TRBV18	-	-	CASSPRSGNTGELFF	TGTGCCAGCTCACCTCGCAGCGGGAACACCGGGGAGCTGTTTTTT
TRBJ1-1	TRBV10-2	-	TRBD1	CASLPGQGKGTEAFF	TGCGCCAGCCTTCCGGGACAGGGGAAAGGCACTGAAGCTTTCTTT
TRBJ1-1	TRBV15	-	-	CATSSSTEKAFF	TGTGCCACCAGCTCCTCCACTGAAAAAGCTTTCTTT
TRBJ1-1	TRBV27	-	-	CASSFGVKNTEAFF	TGTGCCAGCAGTTTCGGGGTCAAGAACACTGAAGCTTTCTTT
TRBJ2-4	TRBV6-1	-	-	CASSEEIQLAKNIQYF	TGTGCCAGCAGTGAAGAAATTCAACTAGCCAAAAACATTCAGTACTTC
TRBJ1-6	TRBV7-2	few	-	CASSSISGGPLHF	TGTGCCAGCAGTTCTATATCGGGGGGGCCCCTCCACTTT
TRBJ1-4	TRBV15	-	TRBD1	CATSPRRGQEKLFF	TGTGCCACCAGCCCACGGAGGGGGCAAGAAAAACTGTTTTTT
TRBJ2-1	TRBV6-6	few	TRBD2	CASRPGLVDEQFF	TGTGCCAGCAGGCCGGGACTAGTGGACGAGCAGTTCTTC
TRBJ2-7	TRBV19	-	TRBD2	CASSTSSGAYEQYF	TGTGCCAGTAGTACCTCTAGCGGAGCTTACGAGCAGTACTTC
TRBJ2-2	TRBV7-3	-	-	CASSRSTGELFF	TGTGCCAGCAGCCGTAGCACCGGGGAGCTGTTTTTT
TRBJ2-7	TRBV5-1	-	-	CASSSVSYEQYF	TGCGCCAGCAGCTCTGTCTCCTACGAGCAGTACTTC
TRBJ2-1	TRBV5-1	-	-	CASGTLPGLNFNEQFF	TGCGCCAGCGGAACCCTACCCGGGTTAAACTTCAATGAGCAGTTCTTC
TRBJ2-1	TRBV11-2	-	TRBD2	CASSSGASGSSYNEQFF	TGTGCCAGCAGCTCAGGGGCTAGCGGGAGCTCCTACAATGAGCAGTTCTTC
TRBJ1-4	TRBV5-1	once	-	CASSARSGDEKLFF	TGCGCCAGCAGCGCCCGGTCAGGGGACGAAAAACTGTTTTTT
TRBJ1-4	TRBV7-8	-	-	CASSSTPGVFGEKLFF	TGTGCCAGCAGCTCCACCCCCGGGGTATTTGGCGAAAAACTGTTTTTT
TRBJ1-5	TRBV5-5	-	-	CASSQGPGRNQPQHF	TGTGCCAGCAGCCAGGGGCCAGGGCGAAATCAGCCCCAGCATTTT
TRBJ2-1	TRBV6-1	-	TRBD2	CASSPGTSGNNEQFF	TGTGCCAGCAGTCCCGGGACTAGCGGGAACAATGAGCAGTTCTTC
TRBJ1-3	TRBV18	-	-	CASSPVKARDTIYF	TGTGCCAGCTCACCAGTAAAGGCCAGGGACACCATATATTTT
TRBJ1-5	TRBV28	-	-	CASSPRRGWQPQHF	TGTGCCAGCAGCCCCAGGAGGGGTTGGCAGCCCCAGCATTTT
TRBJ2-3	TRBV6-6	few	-	CASSYGEQGTTDTQYF	TGTGCCAGCAGTTACGGGGAACAGGGTACCACAGATACGCAGTATTTT
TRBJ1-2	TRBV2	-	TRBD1	CASRRQGANYGYTF	TGTGCCAGCAGAAGACAGGGAGCGAACTATGGCTACACCTTC
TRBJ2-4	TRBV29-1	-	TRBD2	CSVAEAGVAKNIQYF	TGCAGCGTTGCAGAGGCGGGGGTGGCCAAAAACATTCAGTACTTC
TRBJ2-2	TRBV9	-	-	CASGVGASHGELFF	TGTGCCAGCGGAGTTGGGGCTAGTCACGGGGAGCTGTTTTTT
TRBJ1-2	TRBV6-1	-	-	CASSAALQVKHGYTF	TGTGCCAGCAGTGCTGCCTTACAGGTGAAACACGGCTACACCTTC
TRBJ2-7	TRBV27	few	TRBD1	CASSFLGQREQYF	TGTGCCAGCAGTTTCCTGGGACAGCGGGAGCAGTACTTC
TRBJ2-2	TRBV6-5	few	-	CASSSRLVTGELFF	TGTGCCAGCAGTTCTCGACTAGTTACCGGGGAGCTGTTTTTT
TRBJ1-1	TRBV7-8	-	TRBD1	CASSSRTGLVDTEAFF	TGTGCCAGCAGCTCAAGGACAGGGTTAGTTGACACTGAAGCTTTCTTT
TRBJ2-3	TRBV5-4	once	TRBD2	CASSLRGLAADTQYF	TGTGCCAGCAGCTTGAGGGGACTAGCTGCAGATACGCAGTATTTT
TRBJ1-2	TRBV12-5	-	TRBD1	CASGQGASRTTGYTF	TGTGCTAGCGGACAGGGGGCCTCTCGCACAACTGGCTACACCTTC
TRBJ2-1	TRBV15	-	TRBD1	CATSRDIGVTGNEQFF	TGTGCCACCAGCAGAGATATCGGGGTGACAGGGAATGAGCAGTTCTTC
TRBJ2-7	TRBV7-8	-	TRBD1	CASSRTGGLSYEQYF	TGTGCCAGCAGCAGAACAGGGGGCCTATCCTACGAGCAGTACTTC
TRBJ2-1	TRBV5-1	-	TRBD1	CASSLGTGGGLNEQFF	TGCGCCAGCAGCTTGGGGACAGGGGGGGGACTAAATGAGCAGTTCTTC
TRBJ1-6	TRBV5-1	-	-	CASRLNFNSPLHF	TGCGCCAGCAGGCTAAATTTTAATTCACCCCTCCACTTT
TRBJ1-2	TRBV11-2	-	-	CASSLSRYGYTF	TGTGCCAGCAGCTTGTCGCGATATGGCTACACCTTC
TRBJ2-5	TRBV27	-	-	CASSWTVQETQYF	TGTGCCAGCTCTTGGACAGTCCAAGAGACCCAGTACTTC
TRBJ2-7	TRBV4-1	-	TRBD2	CASSPLGGGAGVTYEQYF	TGCGCCAGCAGCCCCTTGGGGGGGGGAGCGGGGGTTACCTACGAGCAGTACTTC
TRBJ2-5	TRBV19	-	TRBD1	CASRNRGSQETQYF	TGTGCCAGTCGAAACAGGGGGAGCCAAGAGACCCAGTACTTC
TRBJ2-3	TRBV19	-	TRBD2	CASSFLPGTSGEVDTQYF	TGTGCCAGTAGTTTCCTCCCCGGGACTAGCGGGGAGGTAGATACGCAGTATTTT
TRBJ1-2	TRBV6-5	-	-	CASRRNYGYTF	TGTGCCAGCCGGCGGAACTATGGCTACACCTTC
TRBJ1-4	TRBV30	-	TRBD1	CAWSRDRGGSSEEKLFF	TGTGCCTGGAGTCGGGACAGGGGGGGTAGTAGTGAAGAAAAACTGTTTTTT
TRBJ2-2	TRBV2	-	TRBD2	CASSEGAGGVANTGELFF	TGTGCCAGCAGTGAGGGGGCGGGAGGGGTTGCGAACACCGGGGAGCTGTTTTTT
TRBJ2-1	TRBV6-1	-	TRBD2	CASRGWREVYNEQFF	TGTGCCAGCAGGGGATGGCGGGAGGTCTACAATGAGCAGTTCTTC
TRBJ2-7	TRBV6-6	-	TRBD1	CASSYGQGSYEQYF	TGTGCCAGCAGTTACGGACAGGGATCCTACGAGCAGTACTTC
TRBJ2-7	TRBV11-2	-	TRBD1	CASSLRTGEQYF	TGTGCCAGCAGCTTGCGGACAGGGGAGCAGTACTTC
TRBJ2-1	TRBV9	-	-	CASSASPRNEQFF	TGTGCCAGCAGCGCCTCCCCACGGAATGAGCAGTTCTTC
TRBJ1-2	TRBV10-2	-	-	CACHREGGYTF	TGCGCCTGCCACAGGGAGGGTGGCTACACCTTC
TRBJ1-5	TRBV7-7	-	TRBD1	CASTPGQGVSNQPQHF	TGTGCCAGCACCCCCGGACAGGGCGTGAGCAATCAGCCCCAGCATTTT
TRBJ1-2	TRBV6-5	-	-	CASSPGNYGYTF	TGTGCCAGCAGTCCAGGGAACTATGGCTACACCTTC